Below are 29 T cell receptor beta chains sequenced from a single sample in a study of T cells in Graves' hyperthyroidism and ophthalmopathy. RNA transcripts provided the source from which TCR beta CDR3 regions were amplified. HTBI primers drove first-round RT-PCR of the TCR CDR3. One entry per CDR3 protein, called by TCRdb with MiXCR from the multiplex PCR reads. This table holds about 590,000 distinct CDR3 sequences, approximately 15% found once. Sequenced input: blood. Receptors were obtained from a woman in her late teens or twenties with Graves' ophthalmopathy.

This clonotype has at least ten counts. The rearrangement joins TRBV11-2 to TRBJ2-5; 8 nucleotides line up with TRBD2. Germline CDR1 is SGHAT and CDR2 is FQNNGV. Unmatched junction bases numbered 2, after V lost 3 bases and J lost 2 bases. The CDR3 is 14 amino acids. The CDR3 DNA sequence: TGTGCCAGCAGCTTTTCGGGGGGGCAAGAGACCCAGTACTTC. This codes for CASSFSGGQETQYF.

This clonotype was seen ten or more times. This rearrangement joins TRBV12-3 or TRBV12-4 to TRBJ2-5; 7 bases align to TRBD2. V lost 2 bases, J lost 5 bases, and 8 bases stayed unmatched. The CDR3 is made up of 15 amino acids. In DNA, the CDR3 is TGTGCCAGCAGTTTAACCGGGGGGTTGGGGGAGACCCAGTACTTC. Encoded protein: CASSLTGGLGETQYF.

In this sample, this clonotype turned up many times. CDR3 coding DNA: TGTGCCAGCAGCTCCCCCTCCGGGACAGGGGTCACAGATACGCAGTATTTT. This encodes CASSSPSGTGVTDTQYF. The chain is built from TRBV7-9 and TRBJ2-3, with 10 nucleotides matching TRBD1. After removal of 4 bases from V and 2 bases from J, the junction contained 9 bases not matched to a gene. This CDR3 region has 17 residues. The germline gives CDR1 SEHNR, CDR2 FQNEAQ (reference sequence).

This clonotype was seen ten or more times. The chain carries TRBV12-3 or TRBV12-4 and TRBJ2-7; TRBD2 matches 8 bases. The length of the CDR3 is 11 residues. V lost 10 bases, J lost 4 bases, and 3 bases stayed unmatched. The CDR3 reads CATGGGYEQYF. Here the CDR3 DNA reads TGTGCCACCGGGGGGGGGTACGAGCAGTACTTC.

In this sample, this clonotype turned up a few times. The V gene is TRBV5-6, the J gene TRBJ1-4, with 7 bases identical to TRBD1. The CDR3 spans 14 residues. Trimming at V came to 5 bases and at J to 8 bases, leaving 9 bases not matched to a gene. Germline V lookup: CDR1 SGHDT, CDR2 YYEEEE. The CDR3 region has the DNA TGTGCCAGCAGTCCGGACAGGTCAGGCGAAAAACTGTTTTTT. It encodes CASSPDRSGEKLFF.

The genes are TRBV6-4 and TRBJ2-3; TRBD2 aligns across 9 bases. The germline gives CDR1 MRHNA, CDR2 SNTAGT. The CDR3 has 17 amino acids. Trimming at V came to 3 bases and at J to 0 bases, leaving 7 bases not matched to a gene. The CDR3 here is CASSEKASGASTDTQYF. The CDR3 DNA follows: TGTGCCAGCAGTGAAAAGGCTAGCGGGGCTAGCACAGATACGCAGTATTTT.

This clonotype showed up many times. This chain connects TRBV12-3 or TRBV12-4 to TRBJ2-7, with 11 bases aligning to TRBD1. Trimming removed 1 base from V and 6 bases from J; junction bases left unmatched: 2. This CDR3 has 14 amino acids. The CDR3 DNA is TGTGCCAGCAGTTTAGGGGGACAGGGGGTCGAGCAGTACTTC. Encoded protein: CASSLGGQGVEQYF.

There are many counts of this clonotype. The genes are TRBV5-1 and TRBJ2-1, with D unresolved. Per the germline V gene, CDR1 is SGHRS and CDR2 is YFSETQ. The CDR3 covers 13 residues. The ends were cut back, 1 base at V and 6 bases at J, with 8 bases in the middle. This chain's CDR3 is CASSLLARNEQFF. The CDR3, as DNA: TGCGCCAGCAGCTTGTTAGCTCGCAATGAGCAGTTCTTC.

This chain connects TRBV9 to TRBJ2-1, with no clear D. V lost 1 base and J lost 2, with 13 bases in between. This CDR3 has 16 residues. Germline-derived CDR1 and CDR2 are SGDLS and YYNGEE. The CDR3 region is CASSVSFSKAYNEQFF. Written as DNA, the CDR3 is TGTGCCAGCAGCGTATCCTTCTCGAAGGCCTACAATGAGCAGTTCTTC. The whole variable domain, filled in from reference TRBV9 and TRBJ2-1, reads DSGVTQTPKHLITATGQRVTLRCSPRSGDLSVYWYQQSLDQGLQFLIQYYNGEERAKGNILERFSAQQFPDLHSELNLSSLELGDSALYFCASSVSFSKAYNEQFFGPGTRLTVL.

J is TRBJ1-3 and V is TRBV20-1, with TRBD1 matching over 9 bases. The V segment lost 3 bases and the J segment 8 bases; nucleotides outside the gene matches: 5. Germline lookup yields CDR1 DFQATT and CDR2 SNEGSKA (reference sequence). The CDR3 has 13 residues. The CDR3 coding sequence is TGCAGTGCTAGGACAGGGGGGTTAGACACCATATATTTT. The encoded protein is CSARTGGLDTIYF.

The V gene is TRBV18, the J gene TRBJ1-2; D remains unclear. Trimming removed 1 base at V and 8 bases at J, with 11 bases between. The germline V gene encodes CDR1 KGHSH and CDR2 LQKENI. The CDR3 is 13 residues long. CDR3 DNA sequence: TGTGCCAGCTCACCACAAACATCGGAGGGCTACACCTTC. This codes for CASSPQTSEGYTF.

This clonotype has just a few counts. The chain has TRBV6-1 and TRBJ2-1; 7 bases align to TRBD1. J gave up 4 bases and V 8 bases, and 5 bases lay outside the gene matches. Germline CDR1 reads MNHNS; CDR2 reads SASEGT. The CDR3 covers 13 residues. CDR3 amino acids: CASFGTVYNEQFF. CDR3 nucleotides: TGTGCCAGCTTCGGGACAGTATACAATGAGCAGTTCTTC.

This clonotype was observed many times. The chain carries TRBV7-2 and TRBJ2-3; 9 nucleotides line up with TRBD1. This CDR3 contains 15 residues. V was pared by 2 bases and J by 4 bases, with 4 bases of the junction left unmatched. The germline V gene encodes CDR1 SGHTA and CDR2 FQGNSA. The DNA for the CDR3 is TGTGCCAGCAGCTTATGGGACAGGGAGGCAGATACGCAGTATTTT. This encodes CASSLWDREADTQYF.

This clonotype was seen at least ten times. V usage is TRBV6-5 and J usage is TRBJ2-1; 7 positions match TRBD1. V lost 0 bases and J lost 6; bases outside the gene matches: 5. Germline loops: CDR1 MNHEY, CDR2 SVGAGI. CDR3 length: 15 amino acids. CDR3 sequence: CASSYSRGIFNEQFF. The DNA for the CDR3 is TGTGCCAGCAGTTACTCCAGGGGGATTTTCAATGAGCAGTTCTTC.

This clonotype appeared a few times. This chain connects TRBV4-2 to TRBJ2-1, with 7 bases matching TRBD1. The CDR3 sequence is 15 residues long. CDR1 and CDR2 from the germline V gene are LGHNA and YNFKEQ. The ends lost 0 bases at V and 6 bases at J; junction bases unmatched: 5. The CDR3 nucleotides read TGTGCCAGCAGCCAAGATATGGCAGGGGGCAATGAGCAGTTCTTC. Residues: CASSQDMAGGNEQFF.

As for this clonotype: It may be a read error: a sequence one base away is much more abundant. J is TRBJ2-2 and V is TRBV11-2, with 9 bases that match TRBD1. Per germline, CDR1 SGHAT and CDR2 FQNNGV. J was trimmed by 6 bases and V by 5 bases; bases with no gene match: 4. This CDR3 region has 14 residues. CDR3 bases: TGTGCCAGCAGCGCGGGACAGGGAGCCGGGGAGCTGTTTTTT. Protein product: CASSAGQGAGELFF.

This clonotype was observed a few times. The genes are TRBV6-5 and TRBJ2-1; TRBD2 agrees at 7 bases. With V trimmed by 0 bases and J by 8 bases, 10 bases remained unmatched. The CDR3 runs to 16 residues. Germline V gene data show CDR1 as MNHEY and CDR2 as SVGAGI. The CDR3 spells CASSYSNRGSVDEQFF. The CDR3, as DNA: TGTGCCAGCAGTTACTCGAACCGCGGGAGTGTGGATGAGCAGTTCTTC.

Only a few counts were recorded for this clonotype. V is TRBV12-3 or TRBV12-4 and J is TRBJ1-4; the D is unclear. V lost 11 bases, J lost 12 bases, and 19 bases lay in between. The CDR3 length is 12 residues. CDR3: CAAMGESGELFF. In DNA, the CDR3 is TGTGCCGCCATGGGTGAAAGTGGTGAACTGTTTTTT.

This clonotype was counted a few times. The chain links TRBV9 to TRBJ2-7; 11 bases map to TRBD2. The CDR3 spans 15 residues. V lost 4 bases, J lost 5 bases, and 8 bases stayed unmatched. Germline V lookup: CDR1 SGDLS, CDR2 YYNGEE. The CDR3: CASSPLAGGSHEQYF. In DNA, the CDR3 is TGTGCCAGCAGCCCTCTAGCGGGAGGTTCCCACGAGCAGTACTTC.

This clonotype was recorded a few times. The chain combines TRBV7-9 with TRBJ1-2; D is possibly TRBD1 (5 bases). Germline values: CDR1 SEHNR, CDR2 FQNEAQ (reference sequence). Between the trimmed V and J ends, which lost 4 bases and 2 bases, there was a span of 14 bases. The CDR3 totals 15 residues. CDR3 sequence reads: CASSSRGTANYGYTF. CDR3 nucleotides: TGTGCCAGCAGCTCCCGCGGGACGGCAAACTATGGCTACACCTTC.

This clonotype was seen repeatedly, ten times or more. CDR3 residues: CASSLGTERNQPQHF. The DNA of the CDR3 is TGTGCCAGCAGCTTAGGGACAGAACGCAATCAGCCCCAGCATTTT. This rearrangement joins TRBV7-8 to TRBJ1-5; possible D gene TRBD1, 6 bases. Looked up from germline, CDR1 is SGHVS and CDR2 is FQNEAQ. The V end was cut by 1 base, the J end by 2 bases, with 9 bases between. The CDR3 is made up of 15 amino acids.

In its sample, this clonotype was seen many times. The V gene is TRBV6-1, the J gene TRBJ1-1, with D possibly TRBD1 on 5 matching bases. The germline V and J ends were trimmed by 5 bases and 10 bases, with 26 bases remaining between them. Germline CDR1 MNHNS, CDR2 SASEGT. The CDR3 has 16 amino acids. CDR3 residues: CASSSGSAIRRSAAFF. CDR3 DNA sequence: TGTGCCAGCAGTTCAGGGTCCGCGATCAGAAGATCGGCAGCTTTCTTT.

The chain carries TRBV6-5 and TRBJ2-7; 14 bases agree with TRBD2. CDR3 length: 16 residues. Germline trimming cut 4 bases from V and 0 bases from J; bases unmatched to any gene: 2. Germline CDR1 reads MNHEY; CDR2 reads SVGAGI. The CDR3 loop is CASSWTSGRHSYEQYF. CDR3 DNA: TGTGCCAGCAGTTGGACTAGCGGGAGGCACTCCTACGAGCAGTACTTC.

In regard to this clonotype: Since a much larger clone is just one base distant, this may be a read error. This rearrangement joins TRBV20-1 to TRBJ2-7; 10 bases fit TRBD1. Germline V gives CDR1 DFQATT, CDR2 SNEGSKA (reference sequence). The CDR3 loop spans 14 amino acids. The CDR3 region is CSARLDRGIYEQHF. CDR3 in DNA: TGCAGTGCTCGCTTGGACAGGGGGATCTACGAGCAGCACTTC.

This clonotype has ten or more counts. DNA for the CDR3: TGTGCCAGCAGCTTACCCAGAAGGGGGGGGCCCACTGAAGCTTTCTTT. As protein: CASSLPRRGGPTEAFF. This chain connects TRBV11-2 to TRBJ1-1; a weak D match, TRBD1 (6 bases). The germline V gene encodes CDR1 SGHAT and CDR2 FQNNGV. The V end was cut by 2 bases, the J end by 4 bases, with 17 bases between. This CDR3 region has 16 residues.

This chain links TRBV28 with TRBJ2-1, with D tentatively TRBD2 (6 bases). V was cut by 2 bases and J by 9 bases, with 11 bases left in between. Germline V gives CDR1 MDHEN, CDR2 SYDVKM. The CDR3 length is 13 residues. In DNA form, the CDR3 reads TGTGCCAGCAGTTTAGTGGGGGGTACTGAGCAGTTCTTC. This sequence encodes CASSLVGGTEQFF.

The V and J genes are TRBV19 and TRBJ2-1; D is ambiguous. V dropped 0 bases and J dropped 10 bases, with 7 bases sitting between them. CDR1 LNHDA and CDR2 SQIVND come from the germline V gene (reference sequence). The CDR3 length is 12 residues. DNA for the CDR3: TGTGCCAGTAGTATAGATCCCCTAGAGCAGTTCTTC. Amino acid sequence: CASSIDPLEQFF.

This clonotype was found many times. The chain recombines TRBV28 with TRBJ2-7; D not certain. The V end lost 4 bases, the J end lost 2 bases, and 9 bases lay between the germline ends. The CDR3 sequence is 13 residues long. CDR1 and CDR2 (germline): MDHEN, SYDVKM. In DNA form, the CDR3 reads TGTGCCAGCAGTTCAGCCCCGACCTACGAGCAGTACTTC. Encoded protein: CASSSAPTYEQYF.

At least ten counts were recorded for this clonotype. This chain uses TRBV7-9 with TRBJ1-3; D call uncertain. This CDR3 comprises 13 residues. CDR1 and CDR2 (germline): SEHNR, FQNEAQ (reference sequence). V gave up 5 bases and J gave up 3 bases, with 8 bases separating them. The chain's CDR3 is CASSTTDGNTIYF. CDR3 nucleotides: TGTGCCAGCAGCACCACCGATGGAAACACCATATATTTT.